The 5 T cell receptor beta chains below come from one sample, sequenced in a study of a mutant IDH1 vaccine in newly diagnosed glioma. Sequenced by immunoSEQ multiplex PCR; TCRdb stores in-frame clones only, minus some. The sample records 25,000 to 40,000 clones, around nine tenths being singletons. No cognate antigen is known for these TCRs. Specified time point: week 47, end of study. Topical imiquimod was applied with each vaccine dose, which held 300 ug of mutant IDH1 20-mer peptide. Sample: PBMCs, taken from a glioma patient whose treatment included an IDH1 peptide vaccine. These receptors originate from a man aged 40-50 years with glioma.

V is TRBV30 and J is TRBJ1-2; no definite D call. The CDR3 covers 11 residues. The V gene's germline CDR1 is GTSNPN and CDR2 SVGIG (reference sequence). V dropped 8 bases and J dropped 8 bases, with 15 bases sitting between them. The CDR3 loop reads CAEHTERGYTF. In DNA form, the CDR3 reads TGTGCCGAACACACCGAGCGGGGCTACACCTTC. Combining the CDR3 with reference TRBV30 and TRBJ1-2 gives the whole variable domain SQTIHQWPATLVQPVGSPLSLECTVEGTSNPNLYWYRQAAGRGLQLLFYSVGIGQISSEVPQNLSASRPQDRQFILSSKKLLLSDSGFYLCAEHTERGYTFGSGTRLTVV.

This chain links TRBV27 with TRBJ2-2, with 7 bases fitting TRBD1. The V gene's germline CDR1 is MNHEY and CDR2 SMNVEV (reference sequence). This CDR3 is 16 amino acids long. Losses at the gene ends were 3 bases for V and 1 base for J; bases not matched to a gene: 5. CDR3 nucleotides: TGTGCCAGCAGTTTGTGGTCAGGGGGGAACACCGGGGAGCTGTTTTTT. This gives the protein CASSLWSGGNTGELFF.

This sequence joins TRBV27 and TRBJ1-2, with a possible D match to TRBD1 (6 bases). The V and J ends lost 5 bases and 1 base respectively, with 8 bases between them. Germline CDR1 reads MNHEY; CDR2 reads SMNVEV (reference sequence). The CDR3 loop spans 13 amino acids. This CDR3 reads CASSRDNNYGYTF. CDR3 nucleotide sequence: TGTGCCAGCAGTAGGGACAATAACTATGGCTACACCTTC.

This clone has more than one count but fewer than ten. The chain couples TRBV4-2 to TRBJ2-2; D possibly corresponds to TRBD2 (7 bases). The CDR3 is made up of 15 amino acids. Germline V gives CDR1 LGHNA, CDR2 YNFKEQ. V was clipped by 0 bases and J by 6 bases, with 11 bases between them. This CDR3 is CASSQDPGGSGELFF. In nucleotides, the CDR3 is TGTGCCAGCAGCCAAGACCCGGGGGGCTCCGGGGAGCTGTTTTTT.

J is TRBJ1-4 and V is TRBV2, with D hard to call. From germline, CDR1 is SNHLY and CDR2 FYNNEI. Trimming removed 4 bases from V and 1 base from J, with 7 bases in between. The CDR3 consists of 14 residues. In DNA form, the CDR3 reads TGTGCCAGCAGTGGGGGTGGAACTAATGAAAAACTGTTTTTT. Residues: CASSGGGTNEKLFF.